This TCR beta chain is from a study of T cells in Graves' hyperthyroidism and ophthalmopathy. In its sample, this clonotype was seen many times. Germline V gene lookup returns CDR1 LGHDT and CDR2 YNNKEL (reference sequence). This CDR3 is built from 14 residues. The junction had 5 bases not matched to a gene; V was cut back by 10 bases and J by 3 bases. RNA transcripts served as the template for amplifying TCR beta CDR3 regions. The HTBI primer set drove a first-round RT-PCR of the TCR CDR3. TCRdb redid the calling of the multiplex PCR reads with MiXCR, one entry per CDR3 protein. The repertoire includes 280,000 or so distinct CDR3 sequences, 15% of them detected once, and over 30% sits in the top ten.

The source is a woman aged 45 to 65 with Graves' hyperthyroidism that later progressed to Graves' ophthalmopathy. Sequencing was carried out using blood. The chain uses TRBV3-1 and TRBJ2-1; 11 bases fit TRBD2. The CDR3 here is CATSGTSGYNEQFF. The DNA of the CDR3 is TGTGCCACCTCGGGGACTAGCGGCTACAATGAGCAGTTCTTC.